The T cell receptor (beta chain) described here comes from a study of tumor-infiltrating lymphocytes in primary liver carcinoma. About the research overall: Measuring roughly 4 to 11 cm across, the tumors were staged as T1-T3 N0M0. Sequencing of the samples generated roughly 3.5 to 8 million productive TCRbeta reads, with similar yields across tissue types. Whole-study results and caveats: Without sorting, CD4+ versus CD8+ T cell repertoires were not compared.

In addition to blood RNA drawn from unsorted whole blood, germline DNA was extracted. About this clonotype itself: Antigen: not known.

V dropped 2 bases and J dropped 8 bases, with 18 bases sitting between them. CDR3 size: 16 residues. CDR1 is SNHLY and CDR2 is FYNNEI in the germline V gene. The authors made TCR beta cDNA from approximately 500 ng total RNA with a constant-region primer. Researchers made the TCR beta libraries by running three nested multiplex PCR rounds with slightly modified ARM-PCR. The first two PCR rounds, roughly 9 cycles each, used TRBV1-TRBV30 forward primers and a C-beta reverse primer. MiXCR, run by TCRdb on the multiplex PCR reads, gives a single entry per CDR3 protein. The sample shows 330,000 or so distinct CDR3 sequences, approximately 64% of them seen only once.

This TCR derives from a man aged 35 to 55 with primary liver carcinoma and hepatitis B virus infection. V and J are TRBV2 and TRBJ1-4; a possible D gene is TRBD1 (5 bases). Sequencing used peripheral blood. The CDR3 is CASSEWTGQGNEKLFF. In DNA, the CDR3 is TGTGCCAGCAGTGAATGGACGGGGCAAGGAAACGAAAAACTGTTTTTT.